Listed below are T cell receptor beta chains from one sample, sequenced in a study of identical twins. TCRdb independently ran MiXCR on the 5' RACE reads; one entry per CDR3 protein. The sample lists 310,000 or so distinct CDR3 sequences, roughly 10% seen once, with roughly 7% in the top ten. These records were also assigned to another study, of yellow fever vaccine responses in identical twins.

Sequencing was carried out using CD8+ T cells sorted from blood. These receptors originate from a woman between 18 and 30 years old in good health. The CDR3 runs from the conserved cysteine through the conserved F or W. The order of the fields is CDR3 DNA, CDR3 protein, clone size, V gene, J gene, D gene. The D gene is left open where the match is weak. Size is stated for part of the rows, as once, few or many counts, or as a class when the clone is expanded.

TGTGCCAGCAGTTTCTATACAGGGTCGGCCGGGGAGCTGTTTTTT	CASSFYTGSAGELFF	few	TRBV12-3/TRBV12-4	TRBJ2-2	NA
TGTGCCAGCAGCTTTCAGGGACTGGGGACGGACACTTACGAGCAGTACTTC	CASSFQGLGTDTYEQYF	NA	TRBV7-2	TRBJ2-7	NA
TGTGCCAGCAGCTTAGCGCCCGATAGGCTATACAATCAGCCCCAGCATTTT	CASSLAPDRLYNQPQHF	many	TRBV7-2	TRBJ1-5	NA
TGTGCCAGCAGTTTATGGGGGGCGGCCACTGAAGCTTTCTTT	CASSLWGAATEAFF	NA	TRBV28	TRBJ1-1	NA
TGTGCCACCAGTGAGGCCGGGTCCCTAGCCACCGGGGAGCTGTTTTTT	CATSEAGSLATGELFF	few	TRBV24-1	TRBJ2-2	NA
TGTGCCAGCGGGGGACAGGGAGTTTACGAGCAGTACTTC	CASGGQGVYEQYF	NA	TRBV19	TRBJ2-7	TRBD1
TGCGCCAGCAGCCAAGACACCACTAGCGGGAGGGGCGAGCAGTACTTC	CASSQDTTSGRGEQYF	many	TRBV4-3	TRBJ2-7	TRBD2
TGTGCCGGTGGGCCAGCTGATCAAGAGACCCAGTACTTC	CAGGPADQETQYF	few	TRBV2	TRBJ2-5	NA
TGCAGTGCTTCGAGACAGGACCTCTCCTACAATGAGCAGTTCTTC	CSASRQDLSYNEQFF	many	TRBV20-1	TRBJ2-1	NA
TGTGCCACCGGTCGACAGGGCGGTGAAGACAATCAGCCCCAGCATTTT	CATGRQGGEDNQPQHF	NA	TRBV15	TRBJ1-5	TRBD1
TGTGCCAGCAGCCCTTTCGCACGTGCAGGAGAGAACACTGAAGCTTTCTTT	CASSPFARAGENTEAFF	many	TRBV9	TRBJ1-1	NA